This T cell receptor (beta chain) is from a study of blood T cell repertoires in COVID-19. Among Cohort 3 donors, those recovered had two negative PCRs, clearance, or symptom resolution. Profiling relied on immunoSEQ multiplex PCR, and the TCRdb table lists in-frame clones only, not all of them. Here the sample spans hundreds of thousands of clones, approximately 90% being singletons. Sequences were obtained from PBMCs or T cells enriched from blood (not recorded which). The clonotype originates from a man aged 25 to 40 who had recovered from COVID-19.

CDR3 in amino acids: CASSYSGVSNQPQHF. The DNA for the CDR3 is TGTGCCAGCAGTTACTCAGGGGTCAGCAATCAGCCCCAGCATTTT. V and J are TRBV6-5 and TRBJ1-5; tentative D call: TRBD1 (5 bases). The CDR3 loop spans 15 amino acids. The germline V gene encodes CDR1 MNHEY and CDR2 SVGAGI. V was pared by 0 bases and J by 1 base, with 7 bases between.